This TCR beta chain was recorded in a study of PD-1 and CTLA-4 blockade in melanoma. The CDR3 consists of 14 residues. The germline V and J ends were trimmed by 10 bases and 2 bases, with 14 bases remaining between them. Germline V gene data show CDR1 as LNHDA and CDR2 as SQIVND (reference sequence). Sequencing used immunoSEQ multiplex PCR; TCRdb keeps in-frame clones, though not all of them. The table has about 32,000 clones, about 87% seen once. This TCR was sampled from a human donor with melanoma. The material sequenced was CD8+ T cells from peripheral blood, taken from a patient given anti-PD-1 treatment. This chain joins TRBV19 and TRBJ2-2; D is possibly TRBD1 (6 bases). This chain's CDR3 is CATRRGLNTGELFF. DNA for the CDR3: TGTGCCACCCGTAGGGGGTTAAACACCGGGGAGCTGTTTTTT.